What follows is one T cell receptor (beta chain) and its context. The specificity of this receptor is unknown. Base-call qualities are not available, and no considerably larger clone is one nucleotide away. This specimen belongs to a study of OX40 agonist ivuxolimab in advanced cancers. At the level of the whole study: Ivuxolimab was a fully human IgG2 agonistic monoclonal antibody targeting the costimulatory receptor OX40 (CD134). Intravenous ivuxolimab was administered to patients every 2 weeks at six dose levels: 0.01, 0.1, 0.3, 1.5, 3 and 10 mg/kg. Of the approximately 50 patients in dose escalation, 19 had hepatocellular carcinoma, roughly 15 had melanoma, 9 had renal cell carcinoma and 9 had head and neck cancer. A male proportion of around 80% and a mean age of approximately 60 years, ranging from 23 to 79, were recorded for the dose-escalation cohort. Patients were allowed to have had prior anti-PD-1, anti-PD-L1 or anti-CTLA-4 therapy, and around 43% of the dose-escalation patients had been treated with checkpoint inhibitors. Partial responses occurred in three dose-escalation patients: two with cutaneous melanoma and one with hepatocellular carcinoma. The point of sequencing TCRbeta in the periphery was to test whether ivuxolimab changed TCR sequence diversity and drove clonal T-cell expansion. The monotherapy dose-escalation portion (N = 52 patients) of the phase I ivuxolimab trial is reported in the paper. General conclusions and limits of the study: After ivuxolimab, expanded clones were on average more numerous among CD8+ T cells than among CD4+ T cells. In the 0.1-3.0 mg/kg groups, partial responders were among the patients with the lowest normalized peripheral clonal expansion, particularly in CD8+ T cells. The antigen specificity of the clonally expanded peripheral T cells was not determined. At doses of 0.1 to 3.0 mg/kg, clonal expansion of both CD4+ and CD8+ blood T cells was observed from baseline to week 6. Low levels of normalized T-cell clonal expansion were also seen in some nonresponding patients.

From its cysteine to its phenylalanine, the CDR3 spans 15 amino acids. CDR3 DNA only is kept here, 45 bases in frame from base 1. V is clipped by 4 bases and J by 7 bases, and the sequence between their germline boundaries is 16 bases long. CDR1 is given as LNHDA and CDR2 as SQIVND, both from the germline V gene (reference sequence). For sequencing of the TCRbeta CDR3 region, genomic DNA was extracted from the sorted cells. The immunoSEQ Assay was used for sequencing of TCRbeta CDR3 regions. TCRdb stores this immuneACCESS table with in-frame sequences only. Part of the clones is absent; in the studies checked, under half of the shortfall reflects unresolved V genes, and no reason is known for the rest. The sample contains over 40,000 clones, approximately 90% of them found a single time. The ten most abundant clones make up roughly 1.5% of the sample. The trial excluded patients who had a history of autoimmune disease or who were on systemic immunosuppression. Peripheral blood for TCR sequencing was drawn from every dose cohort at baseline, at cycle 4 day 1 and at cycle 7 day 1. The samples were drawn from a first-in-human, open-label, multicenter phase I dose-escalation trial of ivuxolimab. Adults with locally advanced or metastatic melanoma, renal cell, hepatocellular, or head and neck squamous cell carcinoma were enrolled in the trial. CD4+ and CD8+ T cells were sorted separately from peripheral blood before TCR sequencing.

This sequence uses TRBV19 and TRBJ2-2; the D gene is possibly TRBD2, with 5 bases matching. This receptor was taken from an adult with an advanced solid tumor such as melanoma, head and neck, liver or kidney cancer. The sample was CD4+ or CD8+ T cells sorted from blood, taken in a trial of the OX40 agonist ivuxolimab. At the DNA level, the sequence is TGTGCCAGTAGTACCCCTCGGGGAGTGAGCGGGGAGCTGTTTTTT. This sequence encodes CASSTPRGVSGELFF.